The sequence of this T cell receptor beta chain was determined in a study of a mutant IDH1 vaccine in newly diagnosed glioma. Time point denoted: week 35, safety follow-up. The vaccine gave 300 ug of a 20-mer mutant IDH1 peptide subcutaneously per dose. Patients received eight vaccinations in weeks 1, 3, 5, 7, 11, 15, 19, 23. The protocol was immunoSEQ multiplex PCR, while the TCRdb copy is restricted to in-frame clones and leaves out a portion. The sample shows about 32,000 clones, more than 75% of them seen only once. Remarks on this clone: Its antigen is unidentified.

The clonotype comes from a man in his thirties or forties with glioma. Source: PBMCs, taken from a glioma patient whose treatment included an IDH1 peptide vaccine.

The CDR3 loop reads CATRTDGTGELFF. The CDR3 coding sequence is TGTGCCACTCGGACAGATGGCACCGGGGAGCTGTTTTTT. This chain joins TRBV19 and TRBJ2-2; D is possibly TRBD1 (6 bases). The germline V gene encodes CDR1 LNHDA and CDR2 SQIVND (reference sequence). The CDR3 runs 13 residues. The V end was cut by 10 bases, the J end by 4 bases, with 13 bases between.